This T cell receptor beta chain is from a study of blood T cell repertoires in COVID-19. Germline lookup yields CDR1 MNHNY and CDR2 SVGAGI (reference sequence). There are 16 residues in the CDR3. After removal of 5 bases from V and 0 bases from J, the junction contained 4 bases not matched to a gene. TCRdb's copy holds only in-frame clones and misses some; the assay was immunoSEQ multiplex PCR. The sample has tens of thousands of clones; around nine tenths are singletons. Sample: peripheral blood. The chain joins TRBV6-6 to TRBJ2-2; 9 bases are shared with TRBD2. This TCR was recovered from a man aged 50 to 60 with active or convalescent COVID-19. CDR3 protein: CASSLLAGANTGELFF. CDR3 sequence (DNA): TGTGCCAGCAGTCTACTAGCGGGCGCGAACACCGGGGAGCTGTTTTTT.